The 18 T cell receptor beta chains presented below share a single source sample, sequenced in a study of cytomegalovirus exposure and HLA in healthy donors (dated by TCRdb to 2015 to 2018). Library prep was done by the immunoSEQ multiplex PCR assay. For the multiplex PCR, a mixture combining 60 forward primers for TCR Vbeta segments and 13 reverse primers for TCR Jbeta segments was used. TCRdb carries this immuneACCESS record with in-frame sequences only. Its versions omit some clonotypes, under half of them owing to an unresolved V gene in the studies checked, with the rest unexplained. The sample has around 150,000 clones on record, around four fifths of them singletons. In total, the top ten clones hold 4.1% of the sample. Material for sequencing was PBMCs. These receptors originate from a man in his fifties or sixties in good health and CMV-seropositive.

Worth noting for this clone: The sample has other DNA sequences that encode this CDR3 too. The genes are TRBV10-3 and TRBJ1-3; 10 bases are shared with TRBD1. Germline V gene lookup returns CDR1 ENHRY and CDR2 SYGVKD. This CDR3 has 18 residues. V trimming: 4 bases; J trimming: 0 bases; junction bases outside the gene matches: 9. For the CDR3, the DNA is TGTGCCATCAGTGGTTGGGACAGGGGCGGGAACTCTGGAAACACCATATATTTT. Its translation: CAISGWDRGGNSGNTIYF.

V usage is TRBV27 and J usage is TRBJ1-1; D possibly corresponds to TRBD1 (6 bases). CDR3 length: 19 amino acids. With 3 bases removed from V and 5 bases from J, the gap between germline ends came to 28 bases. Germline assignment: CDR1 MNHEY and CDR2 SMNVEV (reference sequence). In DNA, the CDR3 is TGTGCCAGCAGTTTGGTCAGGGGTCCAGGGTCGGTGCAAAGAACTGAAGCTTTCTTT. It encodes CASSLVRGPGSVQRTEAFF.

The chain is built from TRBV6-5 and TRBJ1-1; 9 bases are a match to TRBD1. The CDR3 runs 14 residues. V lost 6 bases, J lost 6 bases, and 8 bases stayed unmatched. Per germline, CDR1 MNHEY and CDR2 SVGAGI. This CDR3 is CASSRTGGNPEAFF. CDR3 sequence (DNA): TGTGCCAGCAGCAGAACAGGGGGCAACCCTGAAGCTTTCTTT.

This sequence joins TRBV6-5 and TRBJ2-7; a weak D match, TRBD1 (6 bases). Trimming took off 0 bases at V and 2 bases at J, with 11 bases between the two ends. The CDR3 runs to 15 residues. From germline, CDR1 is MNHEY and CDR2 SVGAGI. The CDR3 here is CASSYSPGVPYEQYF. Written as DNA, the CDR3 is TGTGCCAGCAGTTACTCACCAGGGGTTCCCTACGAGCAGTACTTC.

The CDR3 region has the DNA TGCGCCAGCAGCCAAGGAGCGGGAGCTTACAATGAGCAGTTCTTC. Translation gives CASSQGAGAYNEQFF. The V gene is TRBV4-1, the J gene TRBJ2-1; 8 positions agree with TRBD2. Germline V gives CDR1 MGHRA, CDR2 YSYEKL. There are 15 residues in the CDR3. V shed 1 base, J shed 4 bases, and the junction held 3 bases outside the gene matches.

The V call is TRBV5-1, the J call TRBJ1-1; TRBD1 agrees at 10 bases. CDR1 and CDR2 (germline): SGHRS, YFSETQ. J gave up 1 base and V 6 bases, and 21 bases lay outside the gene matches. The length of the CDR3 is 20 residues. The CDR3 region has the DNA TGCGCCAGCACTCAAGGGGCCTCTGACAGGGGGCGCAGGCCGAACACTGAAGCTTTCTTT. The encoded protein is CASTQGASDRGRRPNTEAFF.

J is TRBJ2-7 and V is TRBV4-2; D is uncertain. The germline V and J ends were trimmed by 5 bases and 3 bases, with 14 bases remaining between them. The CDR3 has 14 residues. Per the germline V gene, CDR1 is LGHNA and CDR2 is YNFKEQ. In DNA form, the CDR3 reads TGTGCCAGCAGCAGAGGAGAGGTGGGCTACGAGCAGTACTTC. This gives the protein CASSRGEVGYEQYF.

J is TRBJ2-3 and V is TRBV2; 12 bases align to TRBD2. Germline CDR1 and CDR2: SNHLY and FYNNEI. V was pared by 7 bases and J by 5 bases, with 7 bases of the junction left unmatched. CDR3 length: 15 amino acids. CDR3 coding DNA: TGTGCCAGCACCCGAACTAGCGGGGGGATAGATACGCAGTATTTT. Its protein product is CASTRTSGGIDTQYF.

This clone was detected a few times. J is TRBJ1-1 and V is TRBV4-1; tentative D call: TRBD1 (6 bases). Germline loops: CDR1 MGHRA, CDR2 YSYEKL. Trimming removed 5 bases from V and 11 bases from J, with 15 bases in between. CDR3 length: 12 residues. For the CDR3, the DNA is TGCGCCAGCAGCGGAAACAGGGTCAATGCTTTCTTT. Its protein product is CASSGNRVNAFF.

This sequence joins TRBV16 and TRBJ1-1; no clear D. CDR3 size: 14 residues. The germline V gene encodes CDR1 KGHSY and CDR2 FQNENV. The germline V and J ends were trimmed by 0 bases and 2 bases, with 7 bases remaining between them. CDR3 in DNA: TGTGCCAGCAGCCAATCGAACAGTAACACTGAAGCTTTCTTT. Its protein is CASSQSNSNTEAFF.

This clone is a singleton in its sample. The rearrangement uses TRBV6-1 and TRBJ1-3; weak D call: TRBD1 (6 bases). This CDR3 has 16 amino acids. V dropped 0 bases and J dropped 1 base, with 10 bases sitting between them. The germline V gene has CDR1 MNHNS and CDR2 SASEGT. The CDR3 sequence: CASSEAFGTSGNTIYF. CDR3 in DNA: TGTGCCAGCAGTGAAGCGTTTGGGACATCTGGAAACACCATATATTTT.

This chain links TRBV5-5 with TRBJ1-1; TRBD1 agrees at 9 bases. Germline V lookup: CDR1 SGHKS, CDR2 YYEKEE (reference sequence). V lost 3 bases to trimming and J lost 0 bases; unmatched junction nucleotides: 9. This CDR3 comprises 17 residues. CDR3 residues: CASSSTGQGFLNTEAFF. As DNA, the CDR3 is TGTGCCAGCAGCTCGACGGGACAGGGTTTTTTGAACACTGAAGCTTTCTTT.

J is TRBJ2-1 and V is TRBV7-9, with 14 bases fitting TRBD2. J lost 5 bases, V lost 5 bases, and 8 bases had no gene match. The CDR3 extends over 17 amino acids. Germline values: CDR1 SEHNR, CDR2 FQNEAQ (reference sequence). CDR3 nucleotides: TGTGCCAGCAGCCCAAGGACTAGCGGGAGGCATCACAATGAGCAGTTCTTC. This sequence encodes CASSPRTSGRHHNEQFF.

The chain has TRBV15 and TRBJ2-2, with 7 bases aligning to TRBD1. Germline CDR1 is LNHNV and CDR2 is YYDKDF (reference sequence). CDR3 length equals 16 residues. Trimming at V came to 1 base and at J to 4 bases, leaving 6 bases not matched to a gene. The CDR3 spells CATSRVNRGPTGELFF. The CDR3 DNA reads TGTGCCACCAGCAGAGTAAATAGGGGGCCCACCGGGGAGCTGTTTTTT.

This clone was observed a single time. The rearrangement uses TRBV29-1 and TRBJ2-7; 8 bases match TRBD1. CDR1 and CDR2 from the germline V gene are SQVTM and ANQGSEA. The V and J ends lost 7 bases and 6 bases, in that order; junction bases with no gene match: 14. CDR3 length equals 14 residues. Here the CDR3 reads CSAGTGTGPSEQYF. CDR3 DNA sequence: TGCAGCGCTGGGACCGGGACAGGTCCGTCCGAGCAGTACTTC.

The chain has TRBV9 and TRBJ2-5; D gene ambiguous. Trimming took off 0 bases at V and 1 base at J, with 4 bases between the two ends. The germline V gene encodes CDR1 SGDLS and CDR2 YYNGEE. The CDR3 has 13 amino acids. The CDR3 protein is CASSVGGQETQYF. As DNA, the CDR3 is TGTGCCAGCAGCGTAGGAGGCCAAGAGACCCAGTACTTC.

The chain combines TRBV7-8 with TRBJ1-2; a possible D gene is TRBD1 (6 bases). From germline, CDR1 is SGHVS and CDR2 FQNEAQ. Trimming took off 4 bases at V and 1 base at J, with 16 bases between the two ends. The CDR3 is 16 residues long. The DNA of the CDR3 is TGTGCCAGCAGCTCCGGGACACCAAATTTTAACTATGGCTACACCTTC. Translation: CASSSGTPNFNYGYTF.

V and J are TRBV12-1 and TRBJ2-2; the D call of TRBD2 is as the table states it, not checked on the DNA. TRBV12-1 is termed a pseudogene. This CDR3 has 16 amino acids. CDR3 protein: CASSLGLWQITGELFF. In DNA form, the CDR3 reads TGTGCCAGCAGCTTGGGACTTTGGCAAATCACCGGGGAGCTGTTTTTT.